This record covers a single T cell receptor beta chain. As yet, its antigen is unknown. V was pared by 1 base and J by 5 bases, with 8 bases between. The CDR3 sequence is 13 residues long. The germline V gene has CDR1 SGDLS and CDR2 YYNGEE. The run of the v3.0 immunoSEQ assay was at survey level. The method was immunoSEQ multiplex PCR; TCRdb's version includes in-frame clones alone and lacks a portion of them. The sample holds fewer than 30,000 clones, over 70% seen once. This record belongs to a study of long-term antiretroviral therapy in people with HIV. Notes on the study in general: Someone took the blood between about 2003 and 2017, maybe while older ART regimens were in use. Documentation of ART adherence, viral resistance or therapy changes was absent. Even long-term ART left TRB diversity below transplant donor controls, despite gains.

The specimen comprised unsorted PBMCs, sampled about 2.7 years after starting antiretroviral therapy. The clonotype originates from a man aged 25 to 40 with HIV. V gene TRBV9 combines with J gene TRBJ2-3; possibly TRBD1 or TRBD2 for D (6 bases each). In DNA, the CDR3 is TGTGCCAGCAGCGTAAGGGGGGAAGATACGCAGTATTTT. Protein: CASSVRGEDTQYF.